These 32 T cell receptor beta chains originate from one sample sequenced in a study of blood T cell repertoires in COVID-19. The protocol was immunoSEQ multiplex PCR, while the TCRdb copy is restricted to in-frame clones and leaves out a portion. The repertoire holds approximately 230,000 clones, with around 84% as singletons. The specimen was PBMCs or T cells enriched from blood (not recorded which). These receptors were collected from a man between 40 and 49 years old who had recovered from COVID-19.

The V and J genes are TRBV12-5 and TRBJ1-4; 8 positions agree with TRBD1. CDR3 size: 15 residues. Per the germline V gene, CDR1 is LGHNT and CDR2 is FRNRAP. J gave up 2 bases and V 9 bases, and 8 bases lay outside the gene matches. The CDR3 region has the DNA TGTGCTAGCGCAAACAGGGGGAGGACTAATGAAAAACTGTTTTTT. Translating gives CASANRGRTNEKLFF.

CDR3 residues: CASSLTGLGGYTF. The CDR3 nucleotides read TGTGCCAGCAGCCTTACAGGGCTTGGTGGCTACACCTTC. The chain joins TRBV3-1 (or the pseudogene TRBV3-2) to TRBJ1-2; possibly TRBD1 for D (6 bases). Germline V gene lookup returns CDR1 LGHDT and CDR2 YNNKEL (reference sequence). This CDR3 contains 13 residues. V was clipped by 4 bases and J by 7 bases, with 13 bases between them.

The chain carries TRBV2 and TRBJ2-1; 8 positions agree with TRBD1. Per the germline V gene, CDR1 is SNHLY and CDR2 is FYNNEI. Losses at the gene ends were 7 bases for V and 8 bases for J; bases not matched to a gene: 7. The CDR3 sequence is 13 residues long. As DNA, the CDR3 is TGTGCCAGCATCCGCCAGGGGGCCTATGAGCAGTTCTTC. This codes for CASIRQGAYEQFF.

The chain links TRBV28 to TRBJ1-6; the match to TRBD1 covers 9 bases. The ends lost 3 bases at V and 4 bases at J; junction bases unmatched: 10. The CDR3 length is 18 residues. Germline-derived CDR1 and CDR2 are MDHEN and SYDVKM. CDR3 region: CASSFNRGPRTYNSPLHF. The CDR3 DNA reads TGTGCCAGCAGTTTTAACAGGGGGCCGAGAACATATAATTCACCCCTCCACTTT. The variable domain in full, with the rest retrieved from reference TRBV28 and TRBJ1-6, is DVKVTQSSRYLVKRTGEKVFLECVQDMDHENMFWYRQDPGLGLRLIYFSYDVKMKEKGDIPEGYSVSREKKERFSLILESASTNQTSMYLCASSFNRGPRTYNSPLHFGNGTRLTVT.

The rearrangement uses TRBV5-1 and TRBJ1-4; TRBD1 agrees at 9 bases. This CDR3 is built from 15 residues. V trimming: 4 bases; J trimming: 8 bases; junction bases outside the gene matches: 9. The V gene's germline CDR1 is SGHRS and CDR2 YFSETQ. The CDR3 DNA reads as TGCGCCAGCAGCGGGGGACAGGGTATAGGCGAAAAACTGTTTTTT. Translation: CASSGGQGIGEKLFF.

The chain joins TRBV5-8 to TRBJ1-5; D is unresolved. This CDR3 comprises 15 residues. The germline V gene has CDR1 SGHTS and CDR2 YDEGEE. V was clipped by 1 base and J by 0 bases, with 8 bases between them. CDR3 sequence (DNA): TGTGCCAGCAGCTTGTTCCAGTATAGCAATCAGCCCCAGCATTTT. This gives the protein CASSLFQYSNQPQHF.

The CDR3 sequence is CASSVQLGTGELFF. The DNA for the CDR3 is TGTGCCAGCAGTGTACAGTTAGGCACCGGGGAGCTGTTTTTT. V gene TRBV27 combines with J gene TRBJ2-2; D gene unclear. Germline CDR1 reads MNHEY; CDR2 reads SMNVEV (reference sequence). The germline V and J ends were trimmed by 5 bases and 4 bases, with 11 bases remaining between them. CDR3 length: 14 amino acids.

The chain combines TRBV7-9 with TRBJ2-7; TRBD2 aligns across 9 bases. This CDR3 has 16 residues. Trimming cost V 1 base and J 3 bases; bases outside gene matches: 7. The germline gives CDR1 SEHNR, CDR2 FQNEAQ (reference sequence). In DNA, the CDR3 is TGTGCCAGCAGCTTAGGAGCGGGAGGAACCTTCTACGAGCAGTACTTC. This sequence encodes CASSLGAGGTFYEQYF.

This chain uses TRBV28 with TRBJ1-6, with 12 bases aligning to TRBD1. Germline trimming cut 6 bases from V and 9 bases from J; bases unmatched to any gene: 9. This CDR3 comprises 16 residues. Germline CDR1 is MDHEN and CDR2 is SYDVKM. The CDR3 spells CASSPEGTGGPSPLHF. The CDR3 coding sequence is TGTGCCAGCAGCCCCGAGGGGACAGGGGGCCCTTCACCCCTCCACTTT.

This chain joins TRBV3-1 (or the pseudogene TRBV3-2) and TRBJ1-5; the D is unclear. CDR1 and CDR2 (germline): LGHDT, YNNKEL (reference sequence). There are 15 residues in the CDR3. Deletions cut 1 base from V and 2 bases from J, with 9 bases between. The CDR3 DNA follows: TGTGCCAGCAGCCAAGTAGACTATTGCAATCAGCCCCAGCATTTT. Amino acid sequence: CASSQVDYCNQPQHF.

The chain links TRBV16 to TRBJ1-4; 9 bases align to TRBD1. J was trimmed by 8 bases and V by 4 bases; bases with no gene match: 14. Germline V gene sequence: CDR1 KGHSY, CDR2 FQNENV. The CDR3 runs to 17 residues. The CDR3 region has the DNA TGTGCCAGCAGCCCTATTTGGACAGGGGATCTGGGCGAAAAACTGTTTTTT. The encoded protein is CASSPIWTGDLGEKLFF.

In its sample, this clone was seen a few times. J is TRBJ1-4 and V is TRBV7-9; D gene unclear. V lost 5 bases and J lost 0, with 7 bases in between. CDR1 is SEHNR and CDR2 is FQNEAQ in the germline V gene (reference sequence). The CDR3 is 14 residues long. The DNA for the CDR3 is TGTGCCAGCAGCCAGATTGCAACTAATGAAAAACTGTTTTTT. It specifies CASSQIATNEKLFF. The whole variable domain, filled in from reference TRBV7-9 and TRBJ1-4, reads DTGVSQNPRHKITKRGQNVTFRCDPISEHNRLYWYRQTLGQGPEFLTYFQNEAQLEKSRLLSDRFSAERPKGSFSTLEIQRTEQGDSAMYLCASSQIATNEKLFFGSGTQLSVL.

The gene calls are TRBV3-1 (or the pseudogene TRBV3-2) and TRBJ1-2; perhaps TRBD1 as D (6 bases). CDR1 LGHDT and CDR2 YNNKEL come from the germline V gene (reference sequence). The CDR3 extends over 14 amino acids. V lost 5 bases and J lost 2, with 12 bases in between. The CDR3 DNA reads as TGTGCCAGCAGCTTACTCGGACAGAACTATGGCTACACCTTC. Translation: CASSLLGQNYGYTF.

In DNA form, the CDR3 reads TGTGCCAGCAGTTTATTCCGGACACCCCAAGAGACCCAGTACTTC. Encoded protein: CASSLFRTPQETQYF. The chain uses TRBV27 and TRBJ2-5; TRBD1 is a possible D gene (5 bases). CDR3 length equals 15 residues. Per germline, CDR1 MNHEY and CDR2 SMNVEV (reference sequence). The V gene lost 1 base and the J gene lost 1 base, with 10 bases spanning the gap.

V is TRBV5-1 and J is TRBJ1-2; D may be TRBD1 (5 bases). CDR3 length equals 14 residues. Germline lookup yields CDR1 SGHRS and CDR2 YFSETQ. The V end lost 3 bases, the J end lost 4 bases, and 13 bases lay between the germline ends. DNA for the CDR3: TGCGCCAGCAGCTCCCTGGGGGGAGGCTATGGCTACACCTTC. Its protein product is CASSSLGGGYGYTF. The full variable domain, completed using reference TRBV5-1 and TRBJ1-2, is KAGVTQTPRYLIKTRGQQVTLSCSPISGHRSVSWYQQTPGQGLQFLFEYFSETQRNKGNFPGRFSGRQFSNSRSEMNVSTLELGDSALYLCASSSLGGGYGYTFGSGTRLTVV.

The chain has TRBV30 and TRBJ1-1; D may be TRBD1 (5 bases). Deletions cut 1 base from V and 2 bases from J, with 8 bases between. The germline V gene has CDR1 GTSNPN and CDR2 SVGIG (reference sequence). There are 13 residues in the CDR3. CDR3 in amino acids: CAWSAQGNTEAFF. Written as DNA, the CDR3 is TGTGCCTGGAGTGCGCAGGGTAACACTGAAGCTTTCTTT.

The J gene is TRBJ2-7, the V gene TRBV20-1; 7 bases align to TRBD1. This CDR3 has 14 amino acids. Germline trimming cut 3 bases from V and 2 bases from J; bases unmatched to any gene: 7. CDR1 and CDR2 from the germline V gene are DFQATT and SNEGSKA (reference sequence). CDR3 sequence (DNA): TGCAGTGCTAGTGGCAGGACAGGTACCTACGAGCAGTACTTC. It is translated as CSASGRTGTYEQYF.

The J gene is TRBJ1-5, the V gene TRBV2; the D is unclear. Germline CDR1 is SNHLY and CDR2 is FYNNEI. The CDR3 is 11 amino acids. V was cut by 7 bases and J by 3 bases, with 4 bases left in between. CDR3: CASTFNQPQHF. The CDR3 DNA sequence: TGTGCCAGCACCTTCAATCAGCCCCAGCATTTT.

The V and J genes are TRBV10-3 and TRBJ1-1; TRBD1 is a possible D gene (5 bases). Germline lookup yields CDR1 ENHRY and CDR2 SYGVKD. CDR3 length: 14 residues. The ends were cut back, 4 bases at V and 1 base at J, with 10 bases in the middle. The CDR3 is CAISVTGQNTEAFF. As DNA, the CDR3 is TGTGCCATCAGTGTTACAGGACAGAACACTGAAGCTTTCTTT.

This chain uses TRBV5-5 with TRBJ2-7; 9 nucleotides align to TRBD1. The CDR3 sequence is 15 residues long. Germline values: CDR1 SGHKS, CDR2 YYEKEE (reference sequence). V lost 2 bases and J lost 7; bases outside the gene matches: 10. The CDR3, as DNA: TGTGCCAGCAGCTTCCGGACAGGGGTCCTGAGGGAGCAGTACTTC. Amino acid sequence: CASSFRTGVLREQYF. The variable domain in full, completed from reference TRBV5-5 and TRBJ2-7, reads DAGVTQSPTHLIKTRGQQVTLRCSPISGHKSVSWYQQVLGQGPQFIFQYYEKEERGRGNFPDRFSARQFPNYSSELNVNALLLGDSALYLCASSFRTGVLREQYFGPGTRLTVT.

In its sample, this clone was seen a few times. The V gene is TRBV19, the J gene TRBJ1-3; no firm D call. Germline CDR1 LNHDA, CDR2 SQIVND (reference sequence). V was trimmed by 5 bases and J by 2 bases, leaving 4 bases between them. The CDR3 has 12 residues. The CDR3 region is CASSVAGNTIYF. CDR3 bases: TGTGCCAGTAGTGTCGCTGGAAACACCATATATTTT.

On this clone itself: The junction departs from germline at one end; a sequencing error may be responsible. V gene TRBV5-4 combines with J gene TRBJ2-1, with TRBD1 matching 9 bases. The CDR3 spans 12 residues. Germline V gene sequence: CDR1 SGHNT, CDR2 YYREEE (reference sequence). CDR3 sequence reads: CASSSSDRGTVF. CDR3 bases: TGTGCCAGCAGCTCCTCGGACAGGGGAACGGTCTTC.

This chain connects TRBV30 to TRBJ1-2; D is unresolved. The ends were cut back, 5 bases at V and 2 bases at J, with 15 bases in the middle. The CDR3 is made up of 14 amino acids. Germline loops: CDR1 GTSNPN, CDR2 SVGIG (reference sequence). CDR3 in amino acids: CAWAKTGINYGYTF. The CDR3 region has the DNA TGTGCCTGGGCCAAGACGGGAATAAACTATGGCTACACCTTC.

The chain is built from TRBV5-4 and TRBJ1-1; tentatively, D is TRBD1 (5 bases). V shed 0 bases and J shed 1 base, with 7 bases lying between them. Germline V gene data show CDR1 as SGHNT and CDR2 as YYREEE (reference sequence). This CDR3 has 14 amino acids. The CDR3 region is CASSLDRSNTEAFF. CDR3 nucleotides: TGTGCCAGCAGCTTGGACAGGTCGAACACTGAAGCTTTCTTT.

The V and J genes are TRBV9 and TRBJ2-2; 9 nucleotides agree with TRBD1. V trimming: 3 bases; J trimming: 5 bases; junction bases outside the gene matches: 2. Germline loops: CDR1 SGDLS, CDR2 YYNGEE. CDR3 length: 14 amino acids. The CDR3 nucleotides read TGTGCCAGCAGCGGGACAGGGGCGACCGGGGAGCTGTTTTTT. It specifies CASSGTGATGELFF.

The chain is built from TRBV6-5 and TRBJ2-2; D is undetermined. Germline V gives CDR1 MNHEY, CDR2 SVGAGI. V shed 6 bases and J shed 1 base, with 12 bases lying between them. This CDR3 spans 15 amino acids. The CDR3: CASRSHDKNTGELFF. CDR3 in DNA: TGTGCCAGCAGATCCCACGACAAGAACACCGGGGAGCTGTTTTTT.

The table lists this clone with a count of one. This CDR3 reads CSSSEGNTEAFF. CDR3 DNA: TGCAGCTCCAGTGAGGGAAACACTGAAGCTTTCTTT. The chain recombines TRBV29-1 with TRBJ1-1; no reliable D call. The CDR3 consists of 12 residues. V was cut by 8 bases and J by 2 bases, with 12 bases left in between. Germline lookup yields CDR1 SQVTM and CDR2 ANQGSEA.

J is TRBJ1-2 and V is TRBV7-2; a weak D match, TRBD1 (6 bases). The CDR3 is 15 residues long. Germline CDR1 reads SGHTA; CDR2 reads FQGNSA. The V and J ends lost 1 base and 2 bases respectively, with 11 bases between them. Written as DNA, the CDR3 is TGTGCCAGCAGCTTAGTGGCAGGGGTCAACTATGGCTACACCTTC. Translation gives CASSLVAGVNYGYTF.

The chain uses TRBV9 and TRBJ2-1; 7 bases fit TRBD2. The V gene's germline CDR1 is SGDLS and CDR2 YYNGEE. This CDR3 region has 15 residues. Losses at the gene ends were 6 bases for V and 5 bases for J; bases not matched to a gene: 11. This chain's CDR3 is CASTRSGKENNEQFF. CDR3 sequence (DNA): TGTGCCAGCACTAGAAGCGGGAAGGAGAACAATGAGCAGTTCTTC.

This clone was observed a single time. V and J are TRBV9 and TRBJ2-1; TRBD2 aligns across 7 bases. The J segment lost 1 base and the V segment lost 0 bases, leaving 4 bases of the junction unmatched. From germline, CDR1 is SGDLS and CDR2 YYNGEE. The CDR3 runs to 16 residues. CDR3 residues: CASSVGVAGSYNEQFF. CDR3 in DNA: TGTGCCAGCAGCGTAGGAGTAGCGGGTTCCTACAATGAGCAGTTCTTC.

In its sample, this clone was seen once. The rearrangement uses TRBV2 and TRBJ1-4; D unresolved. V was cut by 11 bases and J by 2 bases, with 18 bases left in between. CDR1 is SNHLY and CDR2 is FYNNEI in the germline V gene. CDR3 length equals 15 residues. CDR3 residues: CAARKAGGTNEKLFF. The CDR3 DNA reads TGTGCCGCCCGAAAGGCAGGTGGCACTAATGAAAAACTGTTTTTT.

This clone has just a few counts. This chain uses TRBV18 with TRBJ2-1; 8 nucleotides line up with TRBD2. V shed 3 bases, J shed 1 base, and the junction held 5 bases outside the gene matches. The CDR3 is 16 amino acids. CDR1 and CDR2 (germline): KGHSH, LQKENI. The CDR3 sequence: CASSPGLGGSYNEQFF. The CDR3 DNA reads TGTGCCAGCTCACCGGGACTAGGAGGATCCTACAATGAGCAGTTCTTC.